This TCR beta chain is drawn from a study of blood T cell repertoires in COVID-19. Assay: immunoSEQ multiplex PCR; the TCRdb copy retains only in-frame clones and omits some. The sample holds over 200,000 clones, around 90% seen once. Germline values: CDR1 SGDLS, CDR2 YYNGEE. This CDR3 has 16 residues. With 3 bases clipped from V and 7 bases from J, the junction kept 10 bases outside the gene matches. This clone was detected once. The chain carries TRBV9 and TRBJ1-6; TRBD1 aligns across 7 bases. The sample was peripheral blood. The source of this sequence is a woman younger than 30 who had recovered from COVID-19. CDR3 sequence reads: CASSATTGRGNSPLHF. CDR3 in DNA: TGTGCCAGCAGCGCGACGACAGGGCGCGGGAATTCACCCCTCCACTTT. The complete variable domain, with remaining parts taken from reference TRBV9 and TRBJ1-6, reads DSGVTQTPKHLITATGQRVTLRCSPRSGDLSVYWYQQSLDQGLQFLIQYYNGEERAKGNILERFSAQQFPDLHSELNLSSLELGDSALYFCASSATTGRGNSPLHFGNGTRLTVT.